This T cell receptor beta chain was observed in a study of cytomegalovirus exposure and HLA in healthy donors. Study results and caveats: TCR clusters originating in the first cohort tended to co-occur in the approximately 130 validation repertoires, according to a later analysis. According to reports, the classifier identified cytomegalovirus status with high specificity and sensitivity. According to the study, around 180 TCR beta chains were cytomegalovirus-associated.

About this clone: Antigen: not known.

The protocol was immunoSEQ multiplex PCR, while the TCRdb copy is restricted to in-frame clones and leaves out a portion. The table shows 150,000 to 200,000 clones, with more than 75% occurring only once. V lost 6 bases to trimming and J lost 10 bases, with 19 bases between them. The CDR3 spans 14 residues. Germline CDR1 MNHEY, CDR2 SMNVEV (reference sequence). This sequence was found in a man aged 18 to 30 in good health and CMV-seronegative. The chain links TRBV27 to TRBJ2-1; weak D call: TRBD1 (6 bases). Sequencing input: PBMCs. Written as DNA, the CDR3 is TGTGCCAGCAGGCCAATCAATGGGGACATCGAGCAGTTCTTC. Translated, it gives CASRPINGDIEQFF.